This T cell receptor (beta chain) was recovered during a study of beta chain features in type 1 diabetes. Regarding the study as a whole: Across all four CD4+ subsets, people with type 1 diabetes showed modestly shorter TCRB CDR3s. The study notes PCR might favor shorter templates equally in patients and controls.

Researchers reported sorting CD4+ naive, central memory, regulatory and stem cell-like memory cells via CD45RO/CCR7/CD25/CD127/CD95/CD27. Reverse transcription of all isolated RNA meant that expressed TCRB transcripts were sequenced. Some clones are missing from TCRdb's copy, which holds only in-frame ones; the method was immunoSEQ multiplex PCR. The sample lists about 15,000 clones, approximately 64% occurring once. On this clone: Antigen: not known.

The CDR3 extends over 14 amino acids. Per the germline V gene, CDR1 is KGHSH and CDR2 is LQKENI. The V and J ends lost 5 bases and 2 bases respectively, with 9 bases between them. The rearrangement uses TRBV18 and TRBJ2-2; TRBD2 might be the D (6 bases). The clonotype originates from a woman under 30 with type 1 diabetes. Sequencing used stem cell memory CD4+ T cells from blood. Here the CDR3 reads CASSRDSNTGELFF. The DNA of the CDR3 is TGTGCCAGCTCAAGGGACTCTAACACCGGGGAGCTGTTTTTT.